A single sample is the source of the 25 T cell receptor beta chains below, sequenced in a study of response to subunit inactivated influenza vaccine. TCRdb used MiXCR to reprocess the RT-PCR reads, holding one entry per CDR3 protein. The sample lists roughly 700,000 distinct CDR3 sequences; about 15% were seen once. The sample here was PBMCs from blood, taken 14 to 15 days before vaccination. Every receptor here comes from a man aged 45-60 years who received an inactivated influenza vaccine.

This clonotype occurred a few times. The genes are TRBV18 and TRBJ2-1; D not resolved. Germline CDR1 is KGHSH and CDR2 is LQKENI. V lost 3 bases to trimming and J lost 3 bases, with 12 bases between them. CDR3 length: 15 amino acids. The DNA of the CDR3 is TGTGCCAGCTCACCTGCGAGACCCCGCTACAATGAGCAGTTCTTC. Protein sequence: CASSPARPRYNEQFF.

The V call is TRBV6-1, the J call TRBJ2-2; D unresolved. The CDR3 is 13 residues long. V was pared by 8 bases and J by 2 bases, with 9 bases between. Germline V gene lookup returns CDR1 MNHNS and CDR2 SASEGT. The CDR3 protein is CASCTPNTGELFF. The CDR3, as DNA: TGTGCCAGCTGCACTCCAAACACCGGGGAGCTGTTTTTT.

This clonotype was picked up a small number of times. This rearrangement joins TRBV19 to TRBJ1-2; possible D gene TRBD1, 5 bases. This CDR3 contains 14 residues. Germline V gene lookup returns CDR1 LNHDA and CDR2 SQIVND (reference sequence). V shed 3 bases and J shed 11 bases, with 19 bases lying between them. In DNA, the CDR3 is TGTGCCAGTAGTATCACCCTATCGGGGGGACCGTACACCTTC. Its translation is CASSITLSGGPYTF.

This clonotype has only a few counts. The rearrangement joins TRBV5-1 to TRBJ2-5, with 8 positions matching TRBD2. This CDR3 is built from 17 residues. In germline, CDR1 is SGHRS, CDR2 YFSETQ. J was trimmed by 1 base and V by 1 base; bases with no gene match: 9. The chain's CDR3 is CASSLNIAGKSQETQYF. The CDR3 region has the DNA TGCGCCAGCAGCTTGAATATAGCGGGAAAATCCCAAGAGACCCAGTACTTC.

A few counts support this clonotype. V and J are TRBV6-2 or TRBV6-3 and TRBJ2-1; TRBD2 matches at 10 bases. V was clipped by 4 bases and J by 5 bases; unmatched bases: 5. CDR1 MNHEY and CDR2 SVGEGT come from the germline V gene. CDR3 length equals 15 residues. The CDR3 DNA reads as TGTGCCAGCAGTTCTCGGACTAGCGGAAACAATGAGCAGTTCTTC. As protein: CASSSRTSGNNEQFF.

At least ten counts were recorded for this clonotype. The chain employs TRBV29-1 and TRBJ2-2; perhaps TRBD1 as D (6 bases). The germline V gene encodes CDR1 SQVTM and CDR2 ANQGSEA. This CDR3 has 13 residues. V was cut by 7 bases and J by 7 bases, with 16 bases left in between. The CDR3 DNA is TGCAGCGCCCAGGCCAGGGGCCACGGGGAGCTGTTTTTT. This codes for CSAQARGHGELFF.

The V and J genes are TRBV10-3 and TRBJ2-1; D is perhaps TRBD2 (6 bases). V was clipped by 5 bases and J by 7 bases, with 9 bases between them. Germline assignment: CDR1 ENHRY and CDR2 SYGVKD. The CDR3 loop spans 12 amino acids. CDR3 nucleotide sequence: TGTGCCATCAGTCCGGGGAGGAATGAGCAGTTCTTC. It codes for CAISPGRNEQFF.

The genes are TRBV6-2 or TRBV6-3 and TRBJ2-7, with D unresolved. CDR1 is MNHEY, CDR2 SVGEGT, per germline. V was pared by 4 bases and J by 2 bases, with 9 bases between. CDR3 length equals 13 residues. CDR3 sequence (DNA): TGTGCCAGCAGTTGGCAGCCAACCTACGAGCAGTACTTC. This sequence encodes CASSWQPTYEQYF.

This clonotype was observed once. The chain combines TRBV25-1 with TRBJ2-6; D ambiguous. V lost 6 bases to trimming and J lost 4 bases, with 16 bases between them. The CDR3 has 16 residues. CDR1 and CDR2 (germline): MGHDK, SYGVNS. DNA of the CDR3: TGTGCCAGCAGCGCCACCCGCCGGAGCGGGGCCAACGTCCTGACTTTC. Translated: CASSATRRSGANVLTF.

This chain joins TRBV19 and TRBJ1-2, with D unclear. CDR1 is LNHDA and CDR2 is SQIVND in the germline V gene (reference sequence). This CDR3 contains 13 residues. The V end lost 7 bases, the J end lost 1 base, and 10 bases lay between the germline ends. The CDR3 loop reads CASTRVGNYGYTF. The DNA for the CDR3 is TGTGCCAGTACCCGAGTAGGTAACTATGGCTACACCTTC.

The V gene is TRBV5-1, the J gene TRBJ2-5; 12 nucleotides agree with TRBD1. From germline, CDR1 is SGHRS and CDR2 YFSETQ. V was pared by 3 bases and J by 5 bases, with 5 bases of the junction left unmatched. This CDR3 region has 15 residues. CDR3: CASSWGQGAMETQYF. The CDR3 DNA is TGCGCCAGCAGCTGGGGACAGGGGGCAATGGAGACCCAGTACTTC.

At least ten counts were recorded for this clonotype. This chain joins TRBV6-1 and TRBJ2-3; tentatively, D is TRBD1 (6 bases). CDR3 length: 15 residues. The germline CDR1 and CDR2 sequences are MNHNS and SASEGT. Deletions cut 6 bases from V and 4 bases from J, with 17 bases between. CDR3 residues: CASRDPRGMADTQYF. CDR3 DNA: TGTGCCAGCAGAGATCCCAGGGGCATGGCAGATACGCAGTATTTT.

The rearrangement joins TRBV6-2 or TRBV6-3 to TRBJ2-2; no firm D call. V lost 5 bases and J lost 2, with 12 bases in between. The CDR3 runs 15 residues. From germline, CDR1 is MNHEY and CDR2 SVGEGT. The CDR3 is CASSLRAANTGELFF. The DNA for the CDR3 is TGTGCCAGCAGTCTCCGGGCCGCTAACACCGGGGAGCTGTTTTTT.

The rearrangement links TRBV6-1 to TRBJ1-1; maybe TRBD1 (5 bases). The V end was cut by 10 bases, the J end by 4 bases, with 19 bases between. CDR1 is MNHNS, CDR2 SASEGT, per germline. CDR3 length equals 14 residues. The CDR3 loop reads CATRVAGRATEAFF. DNA of the CDR3: TGTGCCACCCGTGTGGCAGGGCGGGCCACTGAAGCTTTCTTT.

This rearrangement joins TRBV5-1 to TRBJ2-5; unclear D gene. Germline V lookup: CDR1 SGHRS, CDR2 YFSETQ. This CDR3 has 13 residues. The V end lost 2 bases, the J end lost 0 bases, and 5 bases lay between the germline ends. CDR3 sequence reads: CASSLLYQETQYF. The CDR3 DNA follows: TGCGCCAGCAGCTTACTGTACCAAGAGACCCAGTACTTC.

A remark on this clonotype: At one end, the junction sequence differs from germline, possibly due to a read error. The rearrangement links TRBV6-2 or TRBV6-3 to TRBJ1-2; D is possibly TRBD1 (5 bases). The CDR3 spans 14 residues. Germline loops: CDR1 MNHEY, CDR2 SVGEGT. The CDR3: CASRPAHRIYDYTF. CDR3 nucleotide sequence: TGTGCCAGCAGGCCAGCCCACAGGATCTATGACTACACCTTC.

As to this clonotype: Germline is not matched at one junction end, which may reflect a read error. The chain joins TRBV7-6 to TRBJ1-2; D is possibly TRBD1 (6 bases). The germline CDR1 and CDR2 sequences are SGHVS and FNYEAQ. The CDR3 length is 11 residues. CDR3 sequence (DNA): TGTTCCAGCAGCTTAGGGGGGTACTACACCTTC. Its translation is CSSSLGGYYTF.

This clonotype was detected a few times. This chain links TRBV15 with TRBJ2-7; 9 bases are shared with TRBD2. J was trimmed by 5 bases and V by 5 bases; bases with no gene match: 13. Germline V gene sequence: CDR1 LNHNV, CDR2 YYDKDF (reference sequence). The CDR3 extends over 16 amino acids. The CDR3 sequence is CATSGGREWGLDEQYF. CDR3 nucleotide sequence: TGTGCCACCAGCGGCGGGAGGGAGTGGGGTTTGGACGAGCAGTACTTC.

This clonotype has ten or more counts. V usage is TRBV4-3 and J usage is TRBJ2-1; the D is unclear. Looked up from germline, CDR1 is LGHNA and CDR2 is YSLEER. The length of the CDR3 is 14 residues. V gave up 0 bases and J gave up 6 bases, with 9 bases separating them. The CDR3 sequence is CASSQDLGFNEQFF. The CDR3 region has the DNA TGCGCCAGCAGCCAAGATTTAGGTTTCAATGAGCAGTTCTTC.

The chain joins TRBV11-2 to TRBJ2-7; D is perhaps TRBD1 (7 bases). The CDR3 length is 16 residues. The germline gives CDR1 SGHAT, CDR2 FQNNGV. Trimming took 6 bases from V and 4 from J, leaving 22 bases between them. CDR3 DNA sequence: TGTGCCAGCAGTCCCAACGGCGGAGGGGGCTATTACGAGCAGTACTTC. Amino acid sequence: CASSPNGGGGYYEQYF.

This clonotype was seen at least ten times. This chain uses TRBV7-9 with TRBJ1-1, with D maybe TRBD1 (5 bases). Germline assignment: CDR1 SEHNR and CDR2 FQNEAQ (reference sequence). The CDR3 runs to 14 residues. V lost 5 bases and J lost 10, with 20 bases in between. The CDR3 protein is CASSVQGGALGAFF. For the CDR3, the DNA is TGTGCCAGCAGCGTGCAGGGCGGGGCCCTGGGAGCTTTCTTT.

The sample holds a few counts of this clonotype. The V and J genes are TRBV6-5 and TRBJ2-7; 7 nucleotides align to TRBD2. V was clipped by 0 bases and J by 3 bases; unmatched bases: 2. Germline V gives CDR1 MNHEY, CDR2 SVGAGI. This CDR3 is built from 14 residues. CDR3 in DNA: TGTGCCAGCAGTTACTCTGGGACTAACTACGAGCAGTACTTC. Its protein product is CASSYSGTNYEQYF.

This clonotype was observed a handful of times. The CDR3 coding sequence is TGTGCCAGCAGCGAAACAAGGTTTGGCATTCAGTACTTC. It encodes CASSETRFGIQYF. The gene calls are TRBV9 and TRBJ2-4, with D hard to call. Deletions cut 3 bases from V and 9 bases from J, with 13 bases between. CDR3 length: 13 amino acids. CDR1 and CDR2 from the germline V gene are SGDLS and YYNGEE.

The chain uses TRBV10-3 and TRBJ1-3; D is ambiguous. Trimming removed 2 bases at V and 0 bases at J, with 11 bases between. CDR3 size: 16 residues. Germline CDR1 is ENHRY and CDR2 is SYGVKD. The CDR3 region has the DNA TGTGCCATCAGTGAGCGTACAGCGCGCTCTGGAAACACCATATATTTT. Translation: CAISERTARSGNTIYF.

The chain is built from TRBV7-9 and TRBJ1-4, with a weak D call TRBD1 (6 bases). Trimming cost V 5 bases and J 6 bases, with 19 bases left between them. CDR3 size: 16 residues. Germline CDR1 and CDR2: SEHNR and FQNEAQ (reference sequence). CDR3 sequence reads: CASSPLPGRGHEKLFF. CDR3 nucleotide sequence: TGTGCCAGCAGCCCCCTCCCCGGCAGGGGCCATGAAAAACTGTTTTTT.